This passage covers 9 T cell receptor beta chains from one sample sequenced in a study of shared clonotypes between healthy human individuals. Sequencing was performed with immunoSEQ multiplex PCR; in TCRdb, only in-frame clones are kept and a portion is missing. The sample contains around 2,000,000 clones, over 85% of which appear only once. CD8 cells regarded as naive lacked CD45RO, were positively chosen for CCR7, and omitted terminally differentiated effector memory CD45RA+ cells. The sample comprised naive CD8+ T cells sorted from blood. The receptors were gathered from a man aged 18 to 35 in good health.

A word on this clone: Possible read error: a much larger clone is one base away. Other DNA sequences within the sample encode an identical CDR3. This chain joins TRBV30 and TRBJ1-5; no definite D call. This CDR3 is 14 amino acids long. The germline V and J ends were trimmed by 5 bases and 0 bases, with 11 bases remaining between them. Germline-derived CDR1 and CDR2 are GTSNPN and SVGIG (reference sequence). CDR3 in amino acids: CAWGQENSNQPQHF. CDR3 nucleotide sequence: TGTGCCTGGGGGCAGGAAAATAGCAATCAGCCCCAGCATTTT.

The V call is TRBV7-9, the J call TRBJ2-7; 10 bases fit TRBD2. Germline V lookup: CDR1 SEHNR, CDR2 FQNEAQ (reference sequence). The trim removed 5 bases at V and 7 bases at J, leaving 17 bases unmatched. The CDR3 is 17 residues long. The CDR3 DNA reads TGTGCCAGCAGCACACCACTTGGGACTAGCGAGTCCCTGGAGCAGTACTTC. It is translated as CASSTPLGTSESLEQYF.

V gene TRBV7-9 combines with J gene TRBJ2-2, with D uncertain. Trimming pared 5 bases from V and 3 bases from J, leaving 13 bases between. The CDR3 is 15 amino acids. The germline gives CDR1 SEHNR, CDR2 FQNEAQ (reference sequence). The CDR3 region has the DNA TGTGCCAGCAGCCCGATCTTCTGGGACACCGGGGAGCTGTTTTTT. Amino acid sequence: CASSPIFWDTGELFF.

This chain connects TRBV6-6 to TRBJ2-7, with D perhaps given as TRBD1 or TRBD2 (5 bases each). The germline V gene encodes CDR1 MNHNY and CDR2 SVGAGI (reference sequence). This CDR3 comprises 15 residues. V was cut by 7 bases and J by 1 base, with 17 bases left in between. In DNA, the CDR3 is TGTGCCAGCACCCCAACCGGGACGGGGTCCTACGAGCAGTACTTC. It is translated as CASTPTGTGSYEQYF.

Comments on this clone: A clone one base away is much larger, so this may be a read error. Different DNA sequences within this sample yield the same CDR3. The rearrangement joins TRBV7-9 to TRBJ2-3; D is undetermined. CDR1 and CDR2 (germline): SEHNR, FQNEAQ (reference sequence). V lost 1 base and J lost 3, with 2 bases in between. The CDR3 has 12 residues. The CDR3 DNA sequence: TGTGCCAGCAGCTTAGGTACAGATACGCAGTATTTT. This codes for CASSLGTDTQYF.

The chain uses TRBV4-1 and TRBJ1-3; 7 nucleotides agree with TRBD1. The CDR3 is 14 residues long. The trim removed 1 base at V and 7 bases at J, leaving 4 bases unmatched. Looked up from germline, CDR1 is MGHRA and CDR2 is YSYEKL. The CDR3 reads CASSQVDRANTIYF. The CDR3 region has the DNA TGCGCCAGCAGCCAAGTTGACAGGGCCAACACCATATATTTT.

This chain joins TRBV4-3 and TRBJ2-7; 11 bases fit TRBD2. Germline-derived CDR1 and CDR2 are LGHNA and YSLEER. The CDR3 is made up of 19 amino acids. V dropped 4 bases and J dropped 2; count of bases not matched to a gene: 16. This CDR3 reads CASSPELAGEPYLPYEQYF. In nucleotides, the CDR3 is TGCGCCAGCAGCCCCGAACTAGCGGGAGAGCCCTATTTACCCTACGAGCAGTACTTC.

In this sample, this clone turned up once. This specimen includes other DNA sequences encoding the same CDR3. DNA of the CDR3: TGTGCCAGCAGTTTATCGCTGGGAACCCCCTACGAGCAGTACTTC. It translates to CASSLSLGTPYEQYF. J is TRBJ2-7 and V is TRBV27, with D hard to call. Germline-derived CDR1 and CDR2 are MNHEY and SMNVEV (reference sequence). The CDR3 has 15 amino acids. V gave up 0 bases and J gave up 2 bases, with 11 bases separating them.

The V and J genes are TRBV6-1 and TRBJ2-7; D is uncertain. With 2 bases removed from V and 3 bases from J, the gap between germline ends came to 8 bases. CDR1 is MNHNS, CDR2 SASEGT, per germline. The CDR3 spans 13 residues. CDR3 DNA: TGTGCCAGCAGTGAACTAGAACTCTACGAGCAGTACTTC. It encodes CASSELELYEQYF.